One sample yielded the 9 T cell receptor beta chains listed below, sequenced in a study of glioma-infiltrating T cells after dendritic cell vaccination. This table comes from immunoSEQ multiplex PCR, and its TCRdb copy is limited to in-frame clones, with some not included. The table lists approximately 84,000 clones, just over 85% of them singletons. The sequences come from blood, collected before dendritic cell vaccination. The receptors derive from a human donor with glioblastoma.

V is TRBV7-6 and J is TRBJ2-7; D is ambiguous. Per the germline V gene, CDR1 is SGHVS and CDR2 is FNYEAQ. The V end lost 2 bases, the J end lost 0 bases, and 11 bases lay between the germline ends. CDR3 length: 15 residues. This CDR3 reads CASSLLGPSSYEQYF. The CDR3 DNA sequence: TGTGCCAGCAGCTTACTCGGTCCCTCCTCCTACGAGCAGTACTTC.

The chain joins TRBV29-1 to TRBJ1-5, with D possibly being TRBD1 (6 bases). With 7 bases removed from V and 5 bases from J, the gap between germline ends came to 15 bases. The CDR3 is 13 amino acids. Germline V gives CDR1 SQVTM, CDR2 ANQGSEA. CDR3 residues: CSARGDTDQPQHF. The CDR3, as DNA: TGCAGCGCCCGGGGGGACACAGATCAGCCCCAGCATTTT. Variable domain in full (rest from reference TRBV29-1 and TRBJ1-5): SAVISQKPSRDICQRGTSLTIQCQVDSQVTMMFWYRQQPGQSLTLIATANQGSEATYESGFVIDKFPISRPNLTFSTLTVSNMSPEDSSIYLCSARGDTDQPQHFGDGTRLSIL.

The chain couples TRBV7-9 to TRBJ2-5; 8 nucleotides align to TRBD2. The J segment lost 5 bases and the V segment lost 2 bases, leaving 4 bases of the junction unmatched. Looked up from germline, CDR1 is SEHNR and CDR2 is FQNEAQ (reference sequence). This CDR3 contains 14 residues. CDR3 DNA: TGTGCCAGCAGCTTAATGAAGCGGGGGGAGACCCAGTACTTC. This gives the protein CASSLMKRGETQYF.

There are a few counts of this clone. The chain links TRBV25-1 to TRBJ1-1; D gene ambiguous. Trimming stripped 1 base from V and 8 bases from J, with 17 bases between. Germline values: CDR1 MGHDK, CDR2 SYGVNS. CDR3 length: 15 amino acids. The chain's CDR3 is CASSEWGGEGIEAFF. Written as DNA, the CDR3 is TGTGCCAGCAGTGAATGGGGAGGAGAAGGGATCGAAGCTTTCTTT.

The V gene is TRBV10-3, the J gene TRBJ2-7; 8 bases match TRBD2. Germline-derived CDR1 and CDR2 are ENHRY and SYGVKD. The CDR3 contains 12 residues. The V gene end was trimmed by 9 bases and the J gene end by 0 bases; junction bases not matched to a gene: 1. The CDR3 region has the DNA TGTGCCATAGGGACTAGCTCCTACGAGCAGTACTTC. It translates to CAIGTSSYEQYF.

The chain is built from TRBV2 and TRBJ2-3; D remains unclear. The germline V and J ends were trimmed by 1 base and 2 bases, with 10 bases remaining between them. Germline CDR1 and CDR2: SNHLY and FYNNEI. The CDR3 has 15 residues. CDR3 sequence (DNA): TGTGCCAGCAGTGAAGGGGCAGGCTACACAGATACGCAGTATTTT. Translation: CASSEGAGYTDTQYF.

The chain has TRBV30 and TRBJ2-2, with D unclear. V lost 1 base and J lost 4, with 16 bases in between. CDR1 GTSNPN and CDR2 SVGIG come from the germline V gene (reference sequence). The CDR3 is made up of 16 amino acids. The CDR3 sequence is CAWSGQSNIATGELFF. In DNA, the CDR3 is TGTGCCTGGAGTGGGCAAAGTAACATCGCCACCGGGGAGCTGTTTTTT.

The CDR3 protein is CASSLRGGSYEQYF. In DNA form, the CDR3 reads TGTGCCAGCAGCTTACGGGGGGGCTCCTACGAGCAGTACTTC. The chain recombines TRBV11-3 with TRBJ2-7, with 8 positions matching TRBD2. Unmatched junction bases numbered 0, after V lost 2 bases and J lost 0 bases. CDR1 is SGHNT, CDR2 YENEEA, per germline. This CDR3 has 14 residues.

J is TRBJ2-7 and V is TRBV5-1; the match to TRBD1 covers 8 bases. V shed 1 base, J shed 2 bases, and the junction held 5 bases outside the gene matches. The CDR3 spans 15 residues. Per the germline V gene, CDR1 is SGHRS and CDR2 is YFSETQ. CDR3 protein: CASSLRTGRTYEQYF. The CDR3 region has the DNA TGCGCCAGCAGCTTGCGGACAGGGAGGACCTACGAGCAGTACTTC.